These 5 T cell receptor beta chains were all obtained from the same sample, sequenced in a study of T cell changes during pregnancy in multiple sclerosis. The method was immunoSEQ multiplex PCR; TCRdb's version includes in-frame clones alone and lacks a portion of them. The profile shows about 68,000 clones, just over 90% of them singletons. This sample comprised peripheral blood, obtained in the second trimester of pregnancy. Every receptor here comes from a female donor in good health, enrolled as a control in a pregnancy study.

CDR3 DNA sequence: TGTGCCAGCAGTGAGGGACAGCCCTACAATGAGCAGTTCTTC. It specifies CASSEGQPYNEQFF. The gene calls are TRBV6-1 and TRBJ2-1; 7 bases match TRBD1. Looked up from germline, CDR1 is MNHNS and CDR2 is SASEGT. With V trimmed by 3 bases and J by 2 bases, 1 base remained unmatched. The CDR3 is 14 amino acids.

This sequence joins TRBV9 and TRBJ1-5, with D possibly matching TRBD1 (5 bases). V was cut by 0 bases and J by 3 bases, with 10 bases left in between. The germline CDR1 and CDR2 sequences are SGDLS and YYNGEE. The CDR3 sequence is 15 residues long. In DNA form, the CDR3 reads TGTGCCAGCAGCGTAGGTCAGGGCTACAATCAGCCCCAGCATTTT. This codes for CASSVGQGYNQPQHF.

The rearrangement links TRBV28 to TRBJ1-2; 8 bases align to TRBD1. The junction had 5 bases not matched to a gene; V was cut back by 6 bases and J by 11 bases. Germline V gene lookup returns CDR1 MDHEN and CDR2 SYDVKM. The CDR3 has 11 residues. The CDR3 loop is CASSSGDRYTF. The CDR3 DNA follows: TGTGCCAGCAGCTCCGGGGACAGGTACACCTTC.

The chain uses TRBV6-5 and TRBJ1-5; D not resolved. CDR3 length: 14 residues. CDR1 is MNHEY and CDR2 is SVGAGI in the germline V gene. Deletions cut 5 bases from V and 4 bases from J, with 12 bases between. CDR3 region: CASSPEKPNQPQHF. Here the CDR3 DNA reads TGTGCCAGCAGTCCGGAGAAACCGAATCAGCCCCAGCATTTT.

The chain combines TRBV7-9 with TRBJ2-7, with D unresolved. The ends were cut back, 3 bases at V and 2 bases at J, with 5 bases in the middle. Germline V gene lookup returns CDR1 SEHNR and CDR2 FQNEAQ (reference sequence). The CDR3 contains 12 residues. Written as DNA, the CDR3 is TGTGCCAGCAGCTTTACACCCTACGAGCAGTACTTC. This translates into CASSFTPYEQYF.